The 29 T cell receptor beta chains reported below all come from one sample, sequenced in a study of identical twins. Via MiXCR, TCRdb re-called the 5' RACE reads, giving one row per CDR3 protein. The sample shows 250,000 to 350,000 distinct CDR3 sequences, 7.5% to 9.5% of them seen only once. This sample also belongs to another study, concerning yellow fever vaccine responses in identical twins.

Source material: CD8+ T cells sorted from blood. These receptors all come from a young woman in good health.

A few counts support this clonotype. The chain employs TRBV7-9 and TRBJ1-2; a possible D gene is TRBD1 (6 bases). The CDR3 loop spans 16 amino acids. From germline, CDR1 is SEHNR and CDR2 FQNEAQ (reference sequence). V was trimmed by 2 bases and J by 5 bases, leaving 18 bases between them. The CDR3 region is CASSLQDRALQYGYTF. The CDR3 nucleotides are TGTGCCAGCAGCTTACAGGACAGAGCTCTACAGTATGGCTACACCTTC.

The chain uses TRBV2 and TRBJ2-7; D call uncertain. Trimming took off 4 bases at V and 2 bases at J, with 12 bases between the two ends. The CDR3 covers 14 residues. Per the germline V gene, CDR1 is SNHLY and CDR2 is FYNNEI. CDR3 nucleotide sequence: TGTGCCAGCAGTGCACCCGGCGCAGCCTACGAGCAGTACTTC. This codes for CASSAPGAAYEQYF.

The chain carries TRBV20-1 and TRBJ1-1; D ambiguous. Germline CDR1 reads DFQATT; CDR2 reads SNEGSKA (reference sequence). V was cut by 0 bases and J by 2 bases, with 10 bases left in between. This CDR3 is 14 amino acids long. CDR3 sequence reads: CSARDRDGNTEAFF. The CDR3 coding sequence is TGCAGTGCTAGAGATAGAGACGGTAACACTGAAGCTTTCTTT.

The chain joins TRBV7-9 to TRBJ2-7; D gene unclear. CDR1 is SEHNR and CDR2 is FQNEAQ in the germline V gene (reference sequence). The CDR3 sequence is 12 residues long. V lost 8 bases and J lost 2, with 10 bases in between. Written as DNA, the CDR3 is TGTGCCAGCTCCATCCCCGCCTACGAGCAGTACTTC. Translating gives CASSIPAYEQYF. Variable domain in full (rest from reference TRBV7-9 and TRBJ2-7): DTGVSQNPRHKITKRGQNVTFRCDPISEHNRLYWYRQTLGQGPEFLTYFQNEAQLEKSRLLSDRFSAERPKGSFSTLEIQRTEQGDSAMYLCASSIPAYEQYFGPGTRLTVT.

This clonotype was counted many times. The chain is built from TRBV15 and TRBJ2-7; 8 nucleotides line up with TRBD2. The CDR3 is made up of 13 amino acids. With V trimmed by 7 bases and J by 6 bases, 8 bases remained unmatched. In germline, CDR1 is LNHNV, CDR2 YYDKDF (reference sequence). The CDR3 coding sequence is TGTGCCACCAAACTGAGGACTAGCACCGAGCAGTACTTC. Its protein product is CATKLRTSTEQYF. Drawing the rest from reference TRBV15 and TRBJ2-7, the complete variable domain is DAMVIQNPRYQVTQFGKPVTLSCSQTLNHNVMYWYQQKSSQAPKLLFHYYDKDFNNEADTPDNFQSRRPNTSFCFLDIRSPGLGDTAMYLCATKLRTSTEQYFGPGTRLTVT.

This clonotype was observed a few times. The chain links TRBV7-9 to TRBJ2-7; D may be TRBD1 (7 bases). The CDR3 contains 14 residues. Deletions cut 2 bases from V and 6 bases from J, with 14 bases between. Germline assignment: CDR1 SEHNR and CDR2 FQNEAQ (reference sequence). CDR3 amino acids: CASSLTQGGGEQYF. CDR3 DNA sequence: TGTGCCAGCAGCTTAACTCAGGGGGGAGGCGAGCAGTACTTC.

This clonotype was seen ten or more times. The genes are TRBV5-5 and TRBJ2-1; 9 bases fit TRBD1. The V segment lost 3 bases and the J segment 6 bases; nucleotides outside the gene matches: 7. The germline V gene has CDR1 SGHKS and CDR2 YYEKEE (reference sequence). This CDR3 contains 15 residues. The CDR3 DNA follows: TGTGCCAGCAGCTCGAGACAGGGGGGCATCAATGAGCAGTTCTTC. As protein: CASSSRQGGINEQFF.

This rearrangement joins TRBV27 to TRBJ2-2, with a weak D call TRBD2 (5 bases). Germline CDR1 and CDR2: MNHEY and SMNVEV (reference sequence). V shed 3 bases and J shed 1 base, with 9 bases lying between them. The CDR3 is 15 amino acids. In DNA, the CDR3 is TGTGCCAGCAGTTTGGGTAGCGTGAACACCGGGGAGCTGTTTTTT. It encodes CASSLGSVNTGELFF.

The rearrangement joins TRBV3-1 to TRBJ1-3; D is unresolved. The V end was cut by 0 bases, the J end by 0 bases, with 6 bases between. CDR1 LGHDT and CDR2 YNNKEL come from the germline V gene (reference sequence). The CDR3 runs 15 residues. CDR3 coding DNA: TGTGCCAGCAGCCAAGACATCTTCTCTGGAAACACCATATATTTT. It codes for CASSQDIFSGNTIYF.

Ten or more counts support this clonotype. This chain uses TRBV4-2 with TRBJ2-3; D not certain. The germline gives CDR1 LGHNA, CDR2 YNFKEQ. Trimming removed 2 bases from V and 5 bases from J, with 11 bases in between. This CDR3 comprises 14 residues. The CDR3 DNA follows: TGTGCCAGCAGCCAATATGCAGCCCAAGATACGCAGTATTTT. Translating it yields CASSQYAAQDTQYF.

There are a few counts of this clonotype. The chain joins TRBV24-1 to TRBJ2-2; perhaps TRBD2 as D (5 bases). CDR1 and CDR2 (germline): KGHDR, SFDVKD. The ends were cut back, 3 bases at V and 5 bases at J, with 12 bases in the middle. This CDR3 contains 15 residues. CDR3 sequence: CATSDPGRGTGELFF. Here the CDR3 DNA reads TGTGCCACCAGTGATCCGGGTCGCGGGACCGGGGAGCTGTTTTTT.

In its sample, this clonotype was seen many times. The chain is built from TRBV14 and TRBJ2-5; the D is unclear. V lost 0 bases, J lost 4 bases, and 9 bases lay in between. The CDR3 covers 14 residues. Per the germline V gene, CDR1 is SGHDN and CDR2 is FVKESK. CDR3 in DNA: TGTGCCAGCAGCCAAGATCGAGCAGGAGAGACCCAGTACTTC. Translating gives CASSQDRAGETQYF. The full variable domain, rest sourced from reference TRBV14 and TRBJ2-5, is EAGVTQFPSHSVIEKGQTVTLRCDPISGHDNLYWYRRVMGKEIKFLLHFVKESKQDESGMPNNRFLAERTGGTYSTLKVQPAELEDSGVYFCASSQDRAGETQYFGPGTRLLVL.

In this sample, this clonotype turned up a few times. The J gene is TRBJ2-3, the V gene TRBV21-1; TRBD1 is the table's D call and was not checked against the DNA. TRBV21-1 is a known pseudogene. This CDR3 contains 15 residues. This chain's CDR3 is CASGTALCHKDTQYF. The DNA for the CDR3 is TGTGCCAGCGGAACTGCCCTGTGTCACAAAGATACGCAGTATTTT.

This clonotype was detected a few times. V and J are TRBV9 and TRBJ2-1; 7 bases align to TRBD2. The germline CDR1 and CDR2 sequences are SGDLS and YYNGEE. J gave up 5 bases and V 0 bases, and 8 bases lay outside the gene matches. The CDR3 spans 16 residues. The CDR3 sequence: CASSVVGGGYDNEQFF. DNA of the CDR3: TGTGCCAGCAGCGTAGTTGGGGGGGGGTACGACAATGAGCAGTTCTTC.

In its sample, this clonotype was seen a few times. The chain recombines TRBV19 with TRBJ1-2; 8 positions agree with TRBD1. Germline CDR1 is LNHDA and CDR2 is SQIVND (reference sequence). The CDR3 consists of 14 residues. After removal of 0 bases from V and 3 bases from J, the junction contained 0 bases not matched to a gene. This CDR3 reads CASSIETGDYGYTF. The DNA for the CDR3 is TGTGCCAGTAGTATAGAGACAGGGGACTATGGCTACACCTTC.

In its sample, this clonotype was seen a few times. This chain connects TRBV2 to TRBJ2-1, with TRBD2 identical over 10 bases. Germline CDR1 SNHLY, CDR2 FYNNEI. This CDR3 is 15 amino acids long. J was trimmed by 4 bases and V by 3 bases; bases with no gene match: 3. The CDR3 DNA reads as TGTGCCAGCAGTGACGGACTAGCGGTATACAATGAGCAGTTCTTC. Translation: CASSDGLAVYNEQFF.

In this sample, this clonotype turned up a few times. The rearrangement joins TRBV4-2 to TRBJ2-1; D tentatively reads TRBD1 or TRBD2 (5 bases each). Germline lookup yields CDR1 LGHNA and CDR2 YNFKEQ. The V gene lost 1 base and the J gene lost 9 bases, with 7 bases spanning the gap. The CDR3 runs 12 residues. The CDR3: CASSQVGVEQFF. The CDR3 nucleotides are TGTGCCAGCAGCCAAGTGGGGGTTGAGCAGTTCTTC.

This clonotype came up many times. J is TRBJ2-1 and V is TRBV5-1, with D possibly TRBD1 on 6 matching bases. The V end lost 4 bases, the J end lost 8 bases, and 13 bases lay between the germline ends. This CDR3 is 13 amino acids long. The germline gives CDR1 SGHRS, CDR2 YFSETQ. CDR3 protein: CASSPGQGYEQFF. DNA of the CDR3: TGCGCCAGCAGCCCGGGGCAGGGGTATGAGCAGTTCTTC.

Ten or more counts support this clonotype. CDR3 in DNA: TGTGCCAGCAGCCAAGGCATCGGGAGCTCCTACGAGCAGTACTTC. It codes for CASSQGIGSSYEQYF. This chain links TRBV4-2 with TRBJ2-7; D may be TRBD2 (6 bases). CDR3 size: 15 residues. The V and J ends lost 1 base and 0 bases respectively, with 10 bases between them. Per the germline V gene, CDR1 is LGHNA and CDR2 is YNFKEQ.

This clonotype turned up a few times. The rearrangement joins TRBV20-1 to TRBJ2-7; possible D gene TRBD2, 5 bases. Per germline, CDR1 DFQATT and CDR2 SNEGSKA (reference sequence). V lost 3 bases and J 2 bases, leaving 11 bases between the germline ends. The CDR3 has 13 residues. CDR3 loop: CSARSTKTYEQYF. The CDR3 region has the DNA TGCAGTGCTAGGTCGACTAAAACCTACGAGCAGTACTTC.

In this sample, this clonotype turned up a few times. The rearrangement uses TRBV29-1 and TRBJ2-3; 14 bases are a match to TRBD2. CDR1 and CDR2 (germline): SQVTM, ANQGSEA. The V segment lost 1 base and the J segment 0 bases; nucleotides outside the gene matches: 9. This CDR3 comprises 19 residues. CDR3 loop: CSVEGSGLAGVGSTDTQYF. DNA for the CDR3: TGCAGCGTTGAAGGTTCGGGACTAGCGGGAGTGGGGAGCACAGATACGCAGTATTTT.

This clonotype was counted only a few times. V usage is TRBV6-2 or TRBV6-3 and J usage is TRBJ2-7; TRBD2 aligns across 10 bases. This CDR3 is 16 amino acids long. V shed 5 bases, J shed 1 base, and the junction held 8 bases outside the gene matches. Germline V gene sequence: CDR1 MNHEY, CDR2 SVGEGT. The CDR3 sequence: CASSNKGLAHSYEQYF. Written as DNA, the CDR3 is TGTGCCAGCAGTAACAAGGGACTAGCGCATTCCTACGAGCAGTACTTC.

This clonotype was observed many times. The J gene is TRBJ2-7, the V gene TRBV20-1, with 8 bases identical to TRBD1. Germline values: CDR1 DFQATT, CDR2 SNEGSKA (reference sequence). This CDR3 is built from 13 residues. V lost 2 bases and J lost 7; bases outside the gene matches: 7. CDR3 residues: CSARPQGAREQYF. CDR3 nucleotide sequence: TGCAGTGCTAGACCTCAGGGGGCGAGGGAGCAGTACTTC.

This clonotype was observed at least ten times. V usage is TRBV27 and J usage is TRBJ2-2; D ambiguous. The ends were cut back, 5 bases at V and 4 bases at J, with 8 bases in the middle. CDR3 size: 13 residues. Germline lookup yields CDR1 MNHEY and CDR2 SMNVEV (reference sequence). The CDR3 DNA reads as TGTGCCAGCAGTCTCAGGAGCACCGGGGAGCTGTTTTTT. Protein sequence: CASSLRSTGELFF.

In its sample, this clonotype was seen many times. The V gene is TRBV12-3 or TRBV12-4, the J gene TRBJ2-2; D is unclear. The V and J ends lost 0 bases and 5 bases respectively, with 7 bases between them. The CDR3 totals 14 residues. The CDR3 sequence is CASSLADSTGELFF. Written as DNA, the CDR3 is TGTGCCAGCAGTTTAGCGGATAGTACCGGGGAGCTGTTTTTT.

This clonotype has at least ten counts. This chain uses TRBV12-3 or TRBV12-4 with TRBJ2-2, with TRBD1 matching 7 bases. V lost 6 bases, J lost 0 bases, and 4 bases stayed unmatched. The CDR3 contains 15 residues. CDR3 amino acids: CASRRTGANTGELFF. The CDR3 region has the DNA TGTGCCAGCAGACGGACAGGAGCGAACACCGGGGAGCTGTTTTTT.

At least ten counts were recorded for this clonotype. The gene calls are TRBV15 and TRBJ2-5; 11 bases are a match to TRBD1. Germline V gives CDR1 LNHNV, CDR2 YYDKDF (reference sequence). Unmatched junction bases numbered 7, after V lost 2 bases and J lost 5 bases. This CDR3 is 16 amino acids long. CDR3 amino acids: CATSRFGQGAWETQYF. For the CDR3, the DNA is TGTGCCACCAGCAGATTCGGACAGGGGGCTTGGGAGACCCAGTACTTC.

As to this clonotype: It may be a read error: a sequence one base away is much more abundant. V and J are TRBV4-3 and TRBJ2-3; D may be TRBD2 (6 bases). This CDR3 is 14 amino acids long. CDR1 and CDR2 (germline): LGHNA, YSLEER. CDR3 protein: CASSQDGGSDMQYF. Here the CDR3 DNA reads TGCGCCAGCAGCCAAGATGGGGGGTCAGATATGCAGTATTTT.

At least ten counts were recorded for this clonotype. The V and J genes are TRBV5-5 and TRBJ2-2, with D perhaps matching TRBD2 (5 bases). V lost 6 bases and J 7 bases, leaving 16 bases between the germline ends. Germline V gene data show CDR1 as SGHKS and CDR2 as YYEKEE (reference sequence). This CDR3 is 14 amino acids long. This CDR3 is CASTPFMGSGELFF. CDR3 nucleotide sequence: TGTGCCAGCACCCCCTTTATGGGGAGCGGGGAGCTGTTTTTT.